This T cell receptor beta chain was recovered during a study of T cell repertoires in cytomegalovirus infection. Study context: Through public TCR beta signatures, both CMV infection and matching HLA type were indicated. Study-level points and caveats: The study identified carriers of CMV plus the relevant HLA from cumulative public TCR beta family frequency. Across the ex vivo response, the dominant clonotypes were HLA-C-restricted CMV-specific TCR beta clonotypes.

This CDR3 contains 14 residues. The germline CDR1 and CDR2 sequences are LNHNV and YYDKDF (reference sequence). Trimming took 1 base from V and 5 from J, leaving 11 bases between them. The sample holds a few counts of this clonotype. Its antigen is still unknown. One entry per CDR3 protein results from TCRdb running MiXCR on the reads. Of about 600,000 distinct CDR3 sequences in the sample, less than 25% were seen once. This receptor was taken from a human donor in good health (CMV status not recorded). Some clones in this sample may be carry-over from other donors' samples. Sequencing was carried out using CD8+ T cells from PBMCs. The genes are TRBV15 and TRBJ2-5; possible D gene TRBD2, 5 bases. This CDR3 reads CATSRVGRAETQYF. Here the CDR3 DNA reads TGTGCCACCAGCAGAGTCGGGCGGGCGGAGACCCAGTACTTC.